This is a list of T cell receptor beta chains from one sample in a study of blood T cell repertoires in COVID-19. Only in-frame clones appear in the TCRdb table, and some are missing; sequencing was by immunoSEQ multiplex PCR. The sample consists of about 100,000 clones, approximately 90% of them appearing once. Sequencing was performed on peripheral blood. Receptors originate from a middle-aged man with active COVID-19. CDR3s include the opening cysteine and the closing phenylalanine or tryptophan. A D gene is named only where the DNA matches it firmly. The size field is filled for only some rows; it gives once, few, many or a size class.

v_gene	j_gene	abundance	d_gene	CDR3nt	CDR3aa
TRBV3-1/TRBV3-2	TRBJ2-3	.	.	TGTGCCAGCAGAGGGGGGGGATGGACAGATACGCAGTATTTT	CASRGGGWTDTQYF
TRBV12-3/TRBV12-4	TRBJ2-5	.	.	TGTGCCAGCAGACCCGCGAACCAAGAGACCCAGTACTTC	CASRPANQETQYF
TRBV19	TRBJ2-2	.	TRBD1	TGTGCCAGTAGTACTCCTCCGGGACAGGGTCTAACCGGGGAGCTGTTTTTT	CASSTPPGQGLTGELFF
TRBV6-5	TRBJ1-2	.	TRBD1	TGTGCCAGCAGTTACGACAGGGTCAATGGCTACACCTTC	CASSYDRVNGYTF
TRBV6-5	TRBJ1-2	once	.	TGTGCCAGCGTGGAGGAGCACTATGGCTACACCTTC	CASVEEHYGYTF
TRBV11-2	TRBJ1-6	few	TRBD1	TGTGCCAGCAGCCGAATGACAGGGGCCTATAATTCACCCCTCCACTTT	CASSRMTGAYNSPLHF
TRBV3-1/TRBV3-2	TRBJ1-2	few	.	TGTGCCAGCAGCCAAGGGACATTTGCGCGTGGCTACACCTTC	CASSQGTFARGYTF
TRBV5-4	TRBJ2-1	once	TRBD2	TGTGCCAGCAGGGGGGGGTCAGAAGCATACAATGAGCAGTTCTTC	CASRGGSEAYNEQFF
TRBV7-6	TRBJ2-3	.	.	TGTGCCAGCAGCTTATACGGGGGGCCCACAGATACGCAGTATTTT	CASSLYGGPTDTQYF
TRBV18	TRBJ2-3	.	TRBD2	TGTGCCAGCTCACGTCAGCGGGAGGGCAAAGAGGGCACAGATACGCAGTATTTT	CASSRQREGKEGTDTQYF
TRBV9	TRBJ1-6	.	.	TGTGCCAGCAGCGAAGCGGGGGTAAATTCACCCCTCCACTTT	CASSEAGVNSPLHF
TRBV6-5	TRBJ1-2	.	TRBD1	TGTGCCAGCAGCGCCGGGACAGCTAACTATGGCTACACCTTC	CASSAGTANYGYTF
TRBV7-9	TRBJ1-6	once	.	TGTGCCAGCAGCTCAATCGGGTCGCGGGGGCCCAATTCACCCCTCCACTTT	CASSSIGSRGPNSPLHF
TRBV2	TRBJ1-1	.	TRBD1	TGTGCCAGCAGTGAAAGACAGGGGAACACTGAAGCTTTCTTT	CASSERQGNTEAFF
TRBV11-2	TRBJ1-5	.	TRBD1	TGTGCCAGCAGCCCGGATGCAGGGGGGTATCAGCCCCAGCATTTT	CASSPDAGGYQPQHF
TRBV4-2	TRBJ1-1	.	.	TGTGCCAGCAGCCAAGATGGCGGGACTGAAGCTTTCTTT	CASSQDGGTEAFF
TRBV30	TRBJ1-2	.	TRBD1	TGTGCCTGGAGCGGGACAGGGGGAAACTATGGCTACACCTTC	CAWSGTGGNYGYTF
TRBV15	TRBJ2-1	.	TRBD2	TGTGCCACCAGCAGAGTGACTAGCGGGAGAGCGGGTGAGCAGTTCTTC	CATSRVTSGRAGEQFF
TRBV6-6	TRBJ2-7	.	.	TGTGCCAGCAGTATGGACAGCGTCTCCTACGAGCAGTACTTC	CASSMDSVSYEQYF
TRBV5-1	TRBJ2-2	.	.	TGCGCCAGCAGCTTCTTAGATGTCGCGGACACCGGGGAGCTGTTTTTT	CASSFLDVADTGELFF
TRBV7-3	TRBJ2-1	once	.	TGTGCCAGCAGCTTACCAGGGCTCCCCTACAATGAGCAGTTCTTC	CASSLPGLPYNEQFF
TRBV27	TRBJ2-2	.	.	TGTGCCAGCAGTTTAGGACAGAACACCGGGGAGCTGTTTTTT	CASSLGQNTGELFF
TRBV4-2	TRBJ2-3	once	.	TGTGCCAGCAGCCAAGGAGAGGTGGGAGTCACAGATACGCAGTATTTT	CASSQGEVGVTDTQYF
TRBV6-4	TRBJ2-1	.	TRBD2	TGTGCCAGCAGTGGATTAGCGGGAGGGCCTATCAATGAGCAGTTCTTC	CASSGLAGGPINEQFF
TRBV29-1	TRBJ2-5	.	TRBD2	TGCAGCGTTGTAATCTTCCGGGAGGGATCGGAGACCCAGTACTTC	CSVVIFREGSETQYF
TRBV19	TRBJ1-1	.	TRBD1	TGTGCCAGTACCCCGACAGGGATGAACACTGAAGCTTTCTTT	CASTPTGMNTEAFF
TRBV6-5	TRBJ2-1	.	TRBD2	TGTGCCAGCACCTTCTCGGGACTAGCGGGGAATGAGCAGTTCTTC	CASTFSGLAGNEQFF
TRBV30	TRBJ2-4	.	.	TGTGCCTGGAGTGTCGGGCAGGGAATACCCAAAAACATTCAGTACTTC	CAWSVGQGIPKNIQYF
TRBV27	TRBJ1-1	.	.	TGTGCCAGCAGTGCTTGGGGGGCTGAAGCTTTCTTT	CASSAWGAEAFF
TRBV15	TRBJ2-3	.	TRBD2	TGTGCCACCAGCAGGGTTAGCGGGAGGGCAGGAGGGGGCACAGATACGCAGTATTTT	CATSRVSGRAGGGTDTQYF
TRBV7-6	TRBJ2-6	.	TRBD1	TGTGCCAGCAGCTTAACGGGGACAGGGGTCCTACTTGGGGCCAACGTCCTGACTTTC	CASSLTGTGVLLGANVLTF
TRBV6-5	TRBJ1-4	.	TRBD1	TGTGCCAGCAGTTCGGACAGGGGAACTAATGAAAAACTGTTTTTT	CASSSDRGTNEKLFF
TRBV19	TRBJ1-5	.	.	TGTGCCAGCGCGAGGGGGAATCAGCCCCAGCATTTT	CASARGNQPQHF
TRBV18	TRBJ1-3	.	TRBD1	TGTGCCAGCTCATCACGACAGGGATCGACGGACACCATATATTTT	CASSSRQGSTDTIYF
TRBV6-6	TRBJ1-1	.	.	TGTGCCAGCAGTTTTATTACAGTGAACACTGAAGCTTTCTTT	CASSFITVNTEAFF
TRBV6-1	TRBJ1-1	.	TRBD1	TGTGCCAGCAGTGATGGGGACAGTGTGAACACTGAAGCTTTCTTT	CASSDGDSVNTEAFF
TRBV5-4	TRBJ2-3	.	TRBD1	TGTGCCAGCAGGTGGGACAGGGGGACAGATACGCAGTATTTT	CASRWDRGTDTQYF
TRBV6-5	TRBJ1-3	.	.	TGTGCCAGCAGTTTTGTATTTGGGAGCTCTGGAAACACCATATATTTT	CASSFVFGSSGNTIYF
TRBV5-1	TRBJ2-2	.	.	TGCGCCAGCAGCTTGGCCCAGGGGTTCACCGGGGAGCTGTTTTTT	CASSLAQGFTGELFF
TRBV21-1	TRBJ1-6	.	.	TGTGCCAGCAGCAAAAATACGACAGTAAATAATTCACCCCTCCACTTT	CASSKNTTVNNSPLHF
TRBV6-1	TRBJ1-4	.	.	TGTGCCAGCAGTGAAGGGACAGCAACTAATGAAAAACTGTTTTTT	CASSEGTATNEKLFF
TRBV18	TRBJ2-5	.	.	TGTGCCAGCTCACCACCACAAGGGGCGGTACAAGAGACCCAGTACTTC	CASSPPQGAVQETQYF
TRBV5-1	TRBJ1-4	.	.	TGCGCCAGCAGCTTGGGGCAGACTAATGAAAAACTGTTTTTT	CASSLGQTNEKLFF
TRBV30	TRBJ1-2	few	.	TGTGCCTGGGCACAGGGAGGGCGATATGGCTACACCTTC	CAWAQGGRYGYTF
TRBV5-1	TRBJ2-2	.	TRBD1	TGCGCCAGCAACCCCGGACAGGGGACCGGGGAGCTGTTTTTT	CASNPGQGTGELFF
TRBV7-9	TRBJ1-1	.	.	TGTGCCAGCAGCTTAACAGCCATGAACACTGAAGCTTTCTTT	CASSLTAMNTEAFF
TRBV3-1/TRBV3-2	TRBJ1-4	.	TRBD1	TGTGCCAGCAGCCAAGTAGGGACAGCTAATGAAAAACTGTTTTTT	CASSQVGTANEKLFF